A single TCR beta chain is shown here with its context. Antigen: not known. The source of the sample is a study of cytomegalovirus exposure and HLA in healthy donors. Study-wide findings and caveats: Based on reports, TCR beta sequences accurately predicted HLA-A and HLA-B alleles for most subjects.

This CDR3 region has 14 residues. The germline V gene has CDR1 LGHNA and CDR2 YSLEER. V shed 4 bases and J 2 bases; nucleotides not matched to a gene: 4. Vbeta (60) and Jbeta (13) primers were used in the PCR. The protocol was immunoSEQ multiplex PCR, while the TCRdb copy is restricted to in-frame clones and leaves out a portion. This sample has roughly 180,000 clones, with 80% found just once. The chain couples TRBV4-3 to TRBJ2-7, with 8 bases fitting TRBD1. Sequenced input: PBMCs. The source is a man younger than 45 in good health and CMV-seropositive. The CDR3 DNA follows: TGCGCCAGCAGCCGTTGGACAGGGACCTACGAGCAGTACTTC. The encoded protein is CASSRWTGTYEQYF.